Listed here are 11 T cell receptor beta chains from one sample, sequenced in a study of T cell responses to AZD1222 COVID-19 vaccine. Clones were read by immunoSEQ multiplex PCR, and TCRdb kept only the in-frame ones, dropping some. The data show more than 100,000 clones, 88% seen once. Specimen: peripheral blood, collected on day 0 of AZD1222 vaccination. These TCRs come from an adult in good health.

Note on this clone: Other DNA sequences within the sample encode an identical CDR3. The chain couples TRBV2 to TRBJ1-1, with D possibly being TRBD1 (6 bases). This CDR3 spans 13 amino acids. Germline V gives CDR1 SNHLY, CDR2 FYNNEI. The germline V and J ends were trimmed by 6 bases and 1 base, with 9 bases remaining between them. CDR3: CASRKTGNTEAFF. CDR3 sequence (DNA): TGTGCCAGCAGGAAGACAGGGAACACTGAAGCTTTCTTT. Using reference TRBV2 and TRBJ1-1 for the parts outside the CDR3, the full variable domain is EPEVTQTPSHQVTQMGQEVILRCVPISNHLYFYWYRQILGQKVEFLVSFYNNEISEKSEIFDDQFSVERPDGSNFTLKIRSTKLEDSAMYFCASRKTGNTEAFFGQGTRLTVV.

The chain couples TRBV29-1 to TRBJ2-2, with D perhaps TRBD2 (5 bases). The CDR3 consists of 12 residues. CDR1 is SQVTM, CDR2 ANQGSEA, per germline. Trimming pared 2 bases from V and 4 bases from J, leaving 5 bases between. The CDR3 region is CSVERGTGELFF. DNA of the CDR3: TGCAGCGTTGAACGGGGCACCGGGGAGCTGTTTTTT.

V is TRBV5-1 and J is TRBJ2-2; D ambiguous. The CDR3 is 11 residues long. Trimming left V 4 bases short and J 7 bases short, with 5 bases between. Germline values: CDR1 SGHRS, CDR2 YFSETQ. CDR3 in DNA: TGCGCCAGCAGCAGAAACGGGGAGCTGTTTTTT. Translating gives CASSRNGELFF.

V is TRBV19 and J is TRBJ1-4; no clear D. The CDR3 extends over 14 amino acids. V gave up 3 bases and J gave up 8 bases, with 13 bases separating them. Germline CDR1 is LNHDA and CDR2 is SQIVND (reference sequence). The CDR3 sequence is CASSIVGVGEKLFF. CDR3 nucleotide sequence: TGTGCCAGTAGTATTGTTGGCGTTGGGGAAAAACTGTTTTTT.

The CDR3 loop reads CASSDRTGTDTQYF. The CDR3 DNA sequence: TGTGCCAGCAGTGACAGGACGGGCACAGATACGCAGTATTTT. The chain uses TRBV6-1 and TRBJ2-3; unclear D gene. The CDR3 consists of 14 residues. Trimming removed 3 bases at V and 1 base at J, with 8 bases between. CDR1 and CDR2 from the germline V gene are MNHNS and SASEGT.

The chain couples TRBV5-5 to TRBJ1-3; D remains unclear. CDR3 size: 16 residues. With 2 bases removed from V and 4 bases from J, the gap between germline ends came to 16 bases. Germline V gives CDR1 SGHKS, CDR2 YYEKEE (reference sequence). CDR3: CASSLVLDPAGNTIYF. The CDR3 DNA sequence: TGTGCCAGCAGCTTAGTCCTCGACCCGGCGGGAAACACCATATATTTT. The variable domain in full, with the rest retrieved from reference TRBV5-5 and TRBJ1-3, is DAGVTQSPTHLIKTRGQQVTLRCSPISGHKSVSWYQQVLGQGPQFIFQYYEKEERGRGNFPDRFSARQFPNYSSELNVNALLLGDSALYLCASSLVLDPAGNTIYFGEGSWLTVV.

This clone was recorded once. The chain joins TRBV4-2 to TRBJ2-2, with D unclear. Looked up from germline, CDR1 is LGHNA and CDR2 is YNFKEQ. Trimming pared 1 base from V and 6 bases from J, leaving 9 bases between. The CDR3 length is 14 residues. CDR3 coding DNA: TGTGCCAGCAGCCAAGGGTTTTCGTCCGGGGAGCTGTTTTTT. Its protein is CASSQGFSSGELFF.

The V and J genes are TRBV7-9 and TRBJ2-1; TRBD1 aligns across 9 bases. The CDR3 sequence is 17 residues long. Per germline, CDR1 SEHNR and CDR2 FQNEAQ (reference sequence). With 3 bases clipped from V and 6 bases from J, the junction kept 12 bases outside the gene matches. The CDR3 sequence is CASSLVWDREGGNEQFF. The CDR3 DNA follows: TGTGCCAGCAGCTTGGTGTGGGACAGGGAAGGGGGCAATGAGCAGTTCTTC. Full variable domain (rest looked up from reference TRBV7-9 and TRBJ2-1): DTGVSQNPRHKITKRGQNVTFRCDPISEHNRLYWYRQTLGQGPEFLTYFQNEAQLEKSRLLSDRFSAERPKGSFSTLEIQRTEQGDSAMYLCASSLVWDREGGNEQFFGPGTRLTVL.

The chain uses TRBV19 and TRBJ2-2; the D gene is possibly TRBD1 (6 bases). The V end lost 6 bases, the J end lost 2 bases, and 10 bases lay between the germline ends. Germline V gene sequence: CDR1 LNHDA, CDR2 SQIVND (reference sequence). The CDR3 is 14 residues long. The CDR3 loop reads CASRGGQNTGELFF. CDR3 nucleotide sequence: TGTGCCAGTAGAGGGGGACAAAACACCGGGGAGCTGTTTTTT.

This rearrangement joins TRBV7-7 to TRBJ2-1, with a possible D match to TRBD2 (6 bases). V lost 1 base to trimming and J lost 6 bases, with 13 bases between them. Germline V gives CDR1 SSHAT, CDR2 FNYEAQ (reference sequence). The CDR3 length is 15 residues. The CDR3 loop reads CASSLVPGTPNEQFF. In DNA form, the CDR3 reads TGTGCCAGCAGCTTAGTGCCGGGGACTCCCAATGAGCAGTTCTTC.

This clone was observed a handful of times. The chain has TRBV4-2 and TRBJ1-1; D gene ambiguous. The CDR3 has 15 amino acids. Germline CDR1 is LGHNA and CDR2 is YNFKEQ. Trimming took off 6 bases at V and 4 bases at J, with 18 bases between the two ends. This CDR3 reads CASRLNHNSPTEAFF. In DNA, the CDR3 is TGTGCCAGCAGACTCAACCATAACAGCCCCACTGAAGCTTTCTTT.